The clone carrying this TCR beta chain came up a few times. Antigen: not known. Trimming cost V 6 bases and J 1 base, with 10 bases left between them. The CDR3 contains 14 residues. Looked up from germline, CDR1 is SNHLY and CDR2 is FYNNEI. For TCR beta, libraries came from quantitative 5'-RACE with molecular barcodes. One entry per CDR3 protein results from TCRdb running MiXCR on the 5' RACE reads. The repertoire consists of fewer than 130,000 distinct CDR3 sequences, with about 24% occurring once and the leading ten covering 9% to 15%. This sample is part of a study of CD8 T cells in ankylosing spondylitis. Study-level results: Matched ankylosing spondylitis synovial fluid reportedly contained a significantly enriched population of disease-linked clones. A motif in TCR beta, a set of eight highly homologous variants, appeared characteristic of ankylosing spondylitis blood.

The receptor was derived from a male donor with ankylosing spondylitis. The V call is TRBV2, the J call TRBJ2-4; D remains unclear. Sequences were obtained from synovial fluid, either unsorted or a sorted T cell fraction (not recorded which). CDR3 nucleotide sequence: TGTGCCAGCAGACCCGCGGAGGCCAAAAACATTCAGTACTTC. This translates into CASRPAEAKNIQYF.